Below, 23 T cell receptor beta chains from the same sample are listed, as sequenced in a study of shared clonotypes between healthy human individuals. The naive CD8 subset, CD45RO-negative cells positively selected for CCR7, excluded terminally differentiated effector memory CD45RA+ cells. Produced via immunoSEQ multiplex PCR; TCRdb's table is partial and in-frame only. The data show about 590,000 clones, about 95% seen once. What was sequenced was naive CD8+ T cells sorted from blood. The receptors were gathered from a woman in her twenties or thirties in good health.

The count of this clone is one. The chain couples TRBV7-9 to TRBJ2-7; 8 bases fit TRBD2. With V trimmed by 2 bases and J by 1 base, 4 bases remained unmatched. The CDR3 length is 15 residues. CDR1 SEHNR and CDR2 FQNEAQ come from the germline V gene (reference sequence). This CDR3 is CASSLTAGGSYEQYF. The CDR3 region has the DNA TGTGCCAGCAGCTTAACGGCGGGAGGATCCTACGAGCAGTACTTC.

This chain joins TRBV11-2 and TRBJ2-7; the D is unclear. V was clipped by 1 base and J by 6 bases, with 7 bases between them. Germline CDR1 and CDR2: SGHAT and FQNNGV. This CDR3 is 12 amino acids long. CDR3 nucleotides: TGTGCCAGCAGCTTAGGCCGTCTCGAGCAGTACTTC. Protein sequence: CASSLGRLEQYF.

CDR3 bases: TGTGCCAGCAGCCAAGATGGAGGGCTCATGGAAGGGGGCTACACCTTC. Translating gives CASSQDGGLMEGGYTF. This rearrangement joins TRBV4-2 to TRBJ1-2; D not resolved. This CDR3 contains 16 residues. CDR1 and CDR2 (germline): LGHNA, YNFKEQ. The ends were cut back, 0 bases at V and 8 bases at J, with 19 bases in the middle.

The chain joins TRBV19 to TRBJ2-7; D perhaps matches TRBD2 (6 bases). Germline CDR1 reads LNHDA; CDR2 reads SQIVND (reference sequence). The CDR3 totals 14 residues. Deletions cut 4 bases from V and 3 bases from J, with 13 bases between. CDR3 residues: CASSTALGGYEQYF. The CDR3 DNA sequence: TGTGCCAGTAGTACCGCCCTGGGGGGCTACGAGCAGTACTTC. The complete variable domain, with remaining parts taken from reference TRBV19 and TRBJ2-7, reads DGGITQSPKYLFRKEGQNVTLSCEQNLNHDAMYWYRQDPGQGLRLIYYSQIVNDFQKGDIAEGYSVSREKKESFPLTVTSAQKNPTAFYLCASSTALGGYEQYFGPGTRLTVT.

The chain joins TRBV29-1 to TRBJ2-7; 11 bases agree with TRBD1. CDR1 SQVTM and CDR2 ANQGSEA come from the germline V gene. CDR3 length equals 16 residues. J was trimmed by 3 bases and V by 0 bases; bases with no gene match: 7. CDR3 residues: CSVEDPGQGVNYEQYF. Written as DNA, the CDR3 is TGCAGCGTTGAAGACCCGGGACAGGGGGTTAACTACGAGCAGTACTTC.

The V call is TRBV5-8, the J call TRBJ1-5; tentatively, D is TRBD1 (5 bases). Trimming removed 2 bases from V and 7 bases from J, with 13 bases in between. The CDR3 consists of 14 residues. CDR1 is SGHTS and CDR2 is YDEGEE in the germline V gene. DNA for the CDR3: TGTGCCAGCAGCTTCGTTCAGGGTGACCAGCCCCAGCATTTT. Translating it yields CASSFVQGDQPQHF.

This sequence joins TRBV7-6 and TRBJ2-3; possible D gene TRBD2, 7 bases. Germline-derived CDR1 and CDR2 are SGHVS and FNYEAQ. The CDR3 has 16 residues. Deletions cut 5 bases from V and 4 bases from J, with 19 bases between. CDR3 loop: CASSPAGGGRSDTQYF. Here the CDR3 DNA reads TGTGCCAGCAGCCCAGCCGGGGGCGGGAGATCAGATACGCAGTATTTT.

V gene TRBV9 combines with J gene TRBJ2-6, with unresolved D. This CDR3 has 14 amino acids. CDR1 is SGDLS, CDR2 YYNGEE, per germline. V lost 6 bases to trimming and J lost 4 bases, with 11 bases between them. The CDR3 is CASNPGSGANVLTF. The CDR3 region has the DNA TGTGCCAGCAATCCAGGTTCAGGGGCCAACGTCCTGACTTTC.

The chain links TRBV7-9 to TRBJ2-2; D gene unclear. V was trimmed by 7 bases and J by 6 bases, leaving 9 bases between them. Germline-derived CDR1 and CDR2 are SEHNR and FQNEAQ (reference sequence). The CDR3 runs 12 residues. CDR3 DNA: TGTGCCAGCACAGCCCCCCCCGGGGAGCTGTTTTTT. Translation: CASTAPPGELFF.

The chain has TRBV19 and TRBJ2-5; 14 bases match TRBD2. With V trimmed by 3 bases and J by 4 bases, 1 base remained unmatched. The CDR3 length is 15 residues. Germline V lookup: CDR1 LNHDA, CDR2 SQIVND (reference sequence). The CDR3 here is CASSIGTSGRETQYF. For the CDR3, the DNA is TGTGCCAGTAGTATCGGGACTAGCGGGAGAGAGACCCAGTACTTC.

The J gene is TRBJ2-2, the V gene TRBV2, with 7 bases that match TRBD1. Germline values: CDR1 SNHLY, CDR2 FYNNEI. CDR3 length equals 15 residues. Trimming removed 8 bases from V and 4 bases from J; junction bases left unmatched: 10. CDR3 nucleotide sequence: TGTGCCAGCTCTAGAAAACAGGGGTCCACCGGGGAGCTGTTTTTT. It specifies CASSRKQGSTGELFF.

The chain is built from TRBV2 and TRBJ2-2, with D perhaps given as TRBD1 or TRBD2 (5 bases each). CDR3 length: 13 amino acids. Germline V gene lookup returns CDR1 SNHLY and CDR2 FYNNEI. Trimming cost V 8 bases and J 4 bases, with 11 bases left between them. The CDR3 protein is CASYGGGTGELFF. CDR3 nucleotides: TGTGCCAGCTATGGGGGTGGCACCGGGGAGCTGTTTTTT.

A note on this clone: In the same sample, other DNA sequences code for this CDR3. The chain employs TRBV6-5 and TRBJ1-5; 8 bases match TRBD1. J was trimmed by 2 bases and V by 4 bases; bases with no gene match: 4. Germline lookup yields CDR1 MNHEY and CDR2 SVGAGI. CDR3 length: 15 amino acids. The CDR3 bases are TGTGCCAGCAGTTTAACAGGGGGGGGCAATCAGCCCCAGCATTTT. Its translation: CASSLTGGGNQPQHF.

The rearrangement joins TRBV13 to TRBJ2-1; no definite D call. V lost 5 bases, J lost 10 bases, and 12 bases lay in between. Germline CDR1 and CDR2: PRHDT and FYEKMQ (reference sequence). This CDR3 is 12 amino acids long. CDR3 in DNA: TGTGCCAGCAGCAGCTCAAAGGAGGAGCAGTTCTTC. This sequence encodes CASSSSKEEQFF.

V gene TRBV15 combines with J gene TRBJ1-5; D ambiguous. CDR1 and CDR2 (germline): LNHNV, YYDKDF (reference sequence). This CDR3 contains 16 residues. Trimming took off 1 base at V and 1 base at J, with 11 bases between the two ends. In DNA form, the CDR3 reads TGTGCCACCAGCAGAGGGCCCACGGGAAGCAATCAGCCCCAGCATTTT. It encodes CATSRGPTGSNQPQHF.

The chain has TRBV21-1 and TRBJ1-5. TRBV21-1 is flagged as a pseudogene. This CDR3 has 14 amino acids. Written as DNA, the CDR3 is TGTGCCAGTAGCCTACTCAGTCCCGCTCAGCCCCAGCATTTT. This sequence encodes CASSLLSPAQPQHF.

This clone came up once. The V and J genes are TRBV27 and TRBJ2-1; D remains ambiguous. CDR3 length: 13 residues. Per germline, CDR1 MNHEY and CDR2 SMNVEV (reference sequence). V was trimmed by 5 bases and J by 5 bases, leaving 10 bases between them. The DNA of the CDR3 is TGTGCCAGCAGTCCGAGCCCCCACAATGAGCAGTTCTTC. Translation gives CASSPSPHNEQFF.

This chain connects TRBV7-6 to TRBJ2-1, with 7 bases fitting TRBD2. The germline V gene has CDR1 SGHVS and CDR2 FNYEAQ. This CDR3 region has 20 residues. The V segment lost 5 bases and the J segment 0 bases; nucleotides outside the gene matches: 19. The CDR3 nucleotides are TGTGCCAGCAGCCTCCTCTCAAGTCATAGCGGGCAGAGCTCCTACAATGAGCAGTTCTTC. Its protein is CASSLLSSHSGQSSYNEQFF.

The rearrangement uses TRBV2 and TRBJ2-7; 9 bases agree with TRBD1. CDR3 length: 13 residues. Losses at the gene ends were 11 bases for V and 5 bases for J; bases not matched to a gene: 10. Germline assignment: CDR1 SNHLY and CDR2 FYNNEI. The CDR3 DNA sequence: TGTGCCGGGGACTCGACAGGGGGGAACGAGCAGTACTTC. Amino acids: CAGDSTGGNEQYF.

This sequence joins TRBV6-1 and TRBJ2-3; TRBD1 or TRBD2 may be the D gene (6 bases each). The V gene's germline CDR1 is MNHNS and CDR2 SASEGT. Trimming shortened V by 2 bases and J by 2 bases, and 20 bases separated the two germline ends. This CDR3 contains 18 residues. CDR3: CASSERSPGASPTDTQYF. The DNA for the CDR3 is TGTGCCAGCAGTGAACGCTCCCCGGGGGCATCACCCACAGATACGCAGTATTTT.

This rearrangement joins TRBV6-5 to TRBJ2-3; the D gene could be TRBD1 or TRBD2 (5 bases each). This CDR3 is built from 16 residues. Germline assignment: CDR1 MNHEY and CDR2 SVGAGI. V lost 0 bases, J lost 2 bases, and 12 bases lay in between. DNA for the CDR3: TGTGCCAGCAGTTACTCGACCGTAGGGACCACAGATACGCAGTATTTT. The encoded protein is CASSYSTVGTTDTQYF.

The rearrangement links TRBV7-9 to TRBJ2-3; D remains unclear. The germline V gene has CDR1 SEHNR and CDR2 FQNEAQ (reference sequence). Trimming stripped 5 bases from V and 4 bases from J, with 13 bases between. This CDR3 is built from 14 residues. The CDR3 loop is CASSRTTRADTQYF. Here the CDR3 DNA reads TGTGCCAGCAGCCGTACCACACGAGCAGATACGCAGTATTTT.

Here the CDR3 DNA reads TGCGCCAGCAGTGAGGTAGCGGGAGAATACGAGCAGTACTTC. Protein product: CASSEVAGEYEQYF. The rearrangement uses TRBV10-1 and TRBJ2-7, with 9 bases aligning to TRBD2. Germline V lookup: CDR1 WNHNN, CDR2 SYGVQD (reference sequence). CDR3 length: 14 residues. V was pared by 2 bases and J by 4 bases, with 3 bases of the junction left unmatched.